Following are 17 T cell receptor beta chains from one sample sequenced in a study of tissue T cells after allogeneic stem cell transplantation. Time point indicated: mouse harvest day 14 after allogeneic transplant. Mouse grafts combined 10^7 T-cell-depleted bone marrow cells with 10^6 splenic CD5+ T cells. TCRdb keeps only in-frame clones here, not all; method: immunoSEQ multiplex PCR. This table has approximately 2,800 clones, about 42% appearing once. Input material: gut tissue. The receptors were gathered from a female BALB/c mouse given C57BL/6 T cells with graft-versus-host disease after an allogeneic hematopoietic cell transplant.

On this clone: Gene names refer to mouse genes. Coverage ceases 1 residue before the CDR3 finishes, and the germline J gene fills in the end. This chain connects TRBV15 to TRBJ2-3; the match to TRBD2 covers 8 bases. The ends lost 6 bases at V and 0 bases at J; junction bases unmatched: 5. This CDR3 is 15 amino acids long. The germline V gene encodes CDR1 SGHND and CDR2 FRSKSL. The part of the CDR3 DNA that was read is TGTGCCAGCAGCCCGGGGGGGCGGAGTGCAGAAACGCTGTAT. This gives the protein CASSPGGRSAETLY. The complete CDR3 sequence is CASSPGGRSAETLYF.

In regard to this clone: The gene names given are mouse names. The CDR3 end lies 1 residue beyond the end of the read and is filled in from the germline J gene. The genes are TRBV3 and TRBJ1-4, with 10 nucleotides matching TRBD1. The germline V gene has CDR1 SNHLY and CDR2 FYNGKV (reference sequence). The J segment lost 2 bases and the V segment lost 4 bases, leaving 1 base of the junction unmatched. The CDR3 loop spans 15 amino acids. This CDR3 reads CASSSGQGSNERLFF. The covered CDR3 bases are TGTGCCAGCAGCTCGGGACAGGGGTCCAACGAAAGATTATTT.

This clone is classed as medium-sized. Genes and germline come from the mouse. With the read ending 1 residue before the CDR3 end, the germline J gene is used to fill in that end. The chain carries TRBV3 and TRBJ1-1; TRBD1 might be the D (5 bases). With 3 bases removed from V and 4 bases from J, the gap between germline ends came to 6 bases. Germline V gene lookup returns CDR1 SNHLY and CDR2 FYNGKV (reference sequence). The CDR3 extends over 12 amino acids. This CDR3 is CASSFTGTEVFF. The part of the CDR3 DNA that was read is TGTGCCAGCAGCTTCACAGGCACAGAAGTCTTC.

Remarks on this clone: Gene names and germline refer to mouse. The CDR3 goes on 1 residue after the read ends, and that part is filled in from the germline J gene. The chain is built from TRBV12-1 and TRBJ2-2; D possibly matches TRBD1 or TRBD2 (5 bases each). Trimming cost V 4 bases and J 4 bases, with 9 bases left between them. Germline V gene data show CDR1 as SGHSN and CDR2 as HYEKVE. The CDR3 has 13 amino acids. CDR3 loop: CASSRGPTGQLYF. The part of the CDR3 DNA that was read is TGTGCCAGCTCAAGGGGACCCACCGGGCAGCTCTAC.

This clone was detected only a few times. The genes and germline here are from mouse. The covered CDR3 bases are TGCTCCAGCAGCCCTGACACCCCCGACACCCAGTAC. Protein product: CSSSPDTPDTQY. The entire CDR3 protein reads CSSSPDTPDTQYF. This chain links TRBV23 with TRBJ2-5; TRBD1 is the table's D call, not checked against the DNA. The read falls 1 residue short of the CDR3 end, and the missing part is taken from the germline J gene. The CDR3 is 13 amino acids. Germline CDR1 KGHTA, CDR2 FQNQQP. The whole variable domain, remainder taken from reference TRBV23 and TRBJ2-5, is DAAVTQKPRYLIKMKGQEAEMKCIPEKGHTAVFWYQQKQSKELKFLIYFQNQQPLDQIDMVKERFSAVCPSSSLCSLGIRTCEAEDSALYLCSSSPDTPDTQYFGPGTRLLVL.

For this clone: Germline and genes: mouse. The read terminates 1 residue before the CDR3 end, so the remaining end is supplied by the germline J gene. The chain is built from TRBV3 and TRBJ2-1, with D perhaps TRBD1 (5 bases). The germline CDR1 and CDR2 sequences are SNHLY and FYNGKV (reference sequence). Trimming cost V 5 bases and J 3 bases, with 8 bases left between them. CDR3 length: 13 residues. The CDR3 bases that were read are TGTGCCAGCAGCCCGAGGGGCTATGCTGAGCAGTTC. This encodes CASSPRGYAEQF. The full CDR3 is CASSPRGYAEQFF.

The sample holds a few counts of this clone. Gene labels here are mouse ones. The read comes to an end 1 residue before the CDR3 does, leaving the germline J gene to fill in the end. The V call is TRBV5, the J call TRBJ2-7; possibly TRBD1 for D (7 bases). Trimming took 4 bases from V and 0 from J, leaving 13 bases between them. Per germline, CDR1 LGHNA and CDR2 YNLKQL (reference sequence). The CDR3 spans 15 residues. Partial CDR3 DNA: TGTGCCAGCAGCCCTCGAGGGGGCAGCTCCTATGAACAGTAC. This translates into CASSPRGGSSYEQY. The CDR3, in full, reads CASSPRGGSSYEQYF.

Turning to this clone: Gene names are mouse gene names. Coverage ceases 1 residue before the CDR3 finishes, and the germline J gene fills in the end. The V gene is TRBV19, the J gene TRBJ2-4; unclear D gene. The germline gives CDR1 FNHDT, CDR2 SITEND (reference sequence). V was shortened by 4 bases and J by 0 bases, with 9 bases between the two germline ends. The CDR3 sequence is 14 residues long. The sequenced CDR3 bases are TGTGCCAGCAGTCCGCAGTGGAGTCAAAACACCTTGTAC. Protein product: CASSPQWSQNTLY. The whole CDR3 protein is CASSPQWSQNTLYF.

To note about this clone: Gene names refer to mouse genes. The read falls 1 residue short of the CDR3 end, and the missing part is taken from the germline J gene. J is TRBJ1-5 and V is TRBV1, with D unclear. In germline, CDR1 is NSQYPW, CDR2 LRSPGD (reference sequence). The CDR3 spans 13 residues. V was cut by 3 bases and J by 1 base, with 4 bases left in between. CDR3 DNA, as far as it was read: TGCACCTGCAGTGCCCAAAACAACCAGGCTCCGCTT. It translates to CTCSAQNNQAPL. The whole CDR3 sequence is CTCSAQNNQAPLF.

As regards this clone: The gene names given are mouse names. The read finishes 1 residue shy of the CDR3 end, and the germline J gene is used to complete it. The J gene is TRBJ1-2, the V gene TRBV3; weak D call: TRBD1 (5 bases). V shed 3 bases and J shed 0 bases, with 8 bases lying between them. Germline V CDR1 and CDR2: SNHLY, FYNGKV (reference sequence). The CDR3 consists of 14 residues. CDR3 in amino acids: CASSFTGPNSDYTF. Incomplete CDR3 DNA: TGTGCCAGCAGCTTTACAGGCCCAAACTCCGACTACACC.

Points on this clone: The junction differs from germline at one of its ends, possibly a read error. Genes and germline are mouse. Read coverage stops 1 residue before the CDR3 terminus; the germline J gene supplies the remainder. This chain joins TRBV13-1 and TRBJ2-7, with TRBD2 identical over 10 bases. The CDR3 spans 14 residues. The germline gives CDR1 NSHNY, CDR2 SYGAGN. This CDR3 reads CASGDGTGAYEQYF. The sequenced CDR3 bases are TGTGCCAGCGGTGACGGGACTGGGGCCTATGAACAGTAC.

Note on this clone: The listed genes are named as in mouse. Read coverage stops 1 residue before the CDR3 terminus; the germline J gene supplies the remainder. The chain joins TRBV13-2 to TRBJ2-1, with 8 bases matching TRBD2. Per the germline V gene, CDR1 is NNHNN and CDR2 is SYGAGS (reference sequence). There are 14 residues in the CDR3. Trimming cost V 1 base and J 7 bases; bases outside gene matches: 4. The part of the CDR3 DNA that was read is TGTGCCAGCGGTGATTGGGGGGGAGGGGCTGAGCAGTTC. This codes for CASGDWGGGAEQF. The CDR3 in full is CASGDWGGGAEQFF.

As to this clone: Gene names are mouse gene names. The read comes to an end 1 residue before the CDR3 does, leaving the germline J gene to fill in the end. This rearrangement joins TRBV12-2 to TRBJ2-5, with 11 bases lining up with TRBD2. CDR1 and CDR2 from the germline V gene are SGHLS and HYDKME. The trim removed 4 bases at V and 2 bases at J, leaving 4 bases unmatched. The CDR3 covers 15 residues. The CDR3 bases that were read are TGTGCCAGCTCCCTCGACTGGGGGGGCCAAGACACCCAGTAC. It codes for CASSLDWGGQDTQY. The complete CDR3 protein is CASSLDWGGQDTQYF.

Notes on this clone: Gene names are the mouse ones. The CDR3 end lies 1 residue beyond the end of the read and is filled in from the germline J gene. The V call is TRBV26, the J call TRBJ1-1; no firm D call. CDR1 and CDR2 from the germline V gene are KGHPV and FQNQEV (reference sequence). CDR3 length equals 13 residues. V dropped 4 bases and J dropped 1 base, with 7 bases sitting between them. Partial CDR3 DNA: TGTGCCAGCAGTCATGCAGGGAACACAGAAGTCTTC. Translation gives CASSHAGNTEVF. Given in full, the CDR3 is CASSHAGNTEVFF.

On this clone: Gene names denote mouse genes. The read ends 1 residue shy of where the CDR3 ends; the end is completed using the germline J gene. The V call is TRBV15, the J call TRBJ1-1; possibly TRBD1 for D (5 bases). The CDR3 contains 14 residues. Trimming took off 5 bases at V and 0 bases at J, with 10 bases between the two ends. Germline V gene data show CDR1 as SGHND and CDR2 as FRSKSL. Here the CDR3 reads CASSGHFANTEVFF. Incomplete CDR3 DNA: TGTGCCAGCAGTGGACATTTTGCAAACACAGAAGTCTTC. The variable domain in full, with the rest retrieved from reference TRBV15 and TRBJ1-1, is DAGVTQTPRHEVAEKGQTIILKCEPVSGHNDLFWYRQTKIQGLELLSYFRSKSLMEDGGAFKDRFKAEMLNSSFSTLKIQPTEPKDSAVYLCASSGHFANTEVFFGKGTRLTVV.

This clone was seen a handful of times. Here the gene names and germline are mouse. CDR3 DNA, as far as it was read: TGTGCCAGCAGCCGGGACAGGGGCCATGCTGAGCAGTTC. This gives the protein CASSRDRGHAEQF. From start to end, the CDR3 is CASSRDRGHAEQFF. The rearrangement links TRBV13-3 to TRBJ2-1, with TRBD1 matching over 10 bases. The read ends 1 residue shy of where the CDR3 ends; the end is completed using the germline J gene. Trimming cost V 5 bases and J 5 bases; bases outside gene matches: 4. Germline V gene lookup returns CDR1 NNHDY and CDR2 SYVADS. The CDR3 is made up of 14 amino acids.

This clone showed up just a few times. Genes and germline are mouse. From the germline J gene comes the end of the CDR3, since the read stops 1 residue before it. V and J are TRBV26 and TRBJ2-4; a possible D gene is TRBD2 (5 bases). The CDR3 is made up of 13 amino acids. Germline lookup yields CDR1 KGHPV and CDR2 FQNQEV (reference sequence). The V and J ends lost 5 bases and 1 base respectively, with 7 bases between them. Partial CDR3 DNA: TGTGCCAGCAGTATACTGGGTCAAAACACCTTGTAC. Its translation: CASSILGQNTLY. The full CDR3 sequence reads CASSILGQNTLYF.